This TCR beta chain was recovered during a study of response to subunit inactivated influenza vaccine. Each CDR3 protein gets one entry after TCRdb re-called the RT-PCR reads with MiXCR. The sample has 400,000 to 650,000 distinct CDR3 sequences, approximately 7.7% seen once. This clonotype was found many times. Its antigen is currently unknown. Notes on the study in general: Every seasonal influenza vaccination brings in few new T cells, the authors suggested.

The CDR3 spans 17 residues. The V and J ends lost 6 bases and 4 bases, in that order; junction bases with no gene match: 16. Germline V lookup: CDR1 DFQATT, CDR2 SNEGSKA (reference sequence). Source: PBMCs from blood, taken around 25 months after vaccination. This chain joins TRBV20-1 and TRBJ2-1, with 9 bases that match TRBD2. The source of this sequence is a man aged 45-69 years who received an inactivated influenza vaccine. CDR3 amino acids: CSATGGLAGSLYNEQFF. The CDR3, as DNA: TGCAGTGCCACGGGGGGGCTAGCGGGATCCCTATACAATGAGCAGTTCTTC.